This TCR beta chain was captured in a study of technical replicates of blood from a few donors. The repertoire was sequenced with immunoSEQ multiplex PCR; TCRdb's copy has only in-frame clones and lacks some. The table has more than 90,000 clones, 95% seen once. The CDR3 runs to 14 residues. The ends were cut back, 5 bases at V and 5 bases at J, with 15 bases in the middle. CDR1 SGHTA and CDR2 FQGTGA come from the germline V gene. J is TRBJ2-5 and V is TRBV7-3, with D possibly matching TRBD2 (7 bases). The sequencing sample was made of T cells isolated from PBMCs. This receptor was identified in a human donor in good health. CDR3 DNA sequence: TGTGCCAGCAGCGCTTCGGGGAGGGGGGAGACCCAGTACTTC. Its translation: CASSASGRGETQYF.